This is a list of T cell receptor beta chains from one sample in a study of blood T cells in healthy people across ages. One entry per CDR3 protein results from TCRdb running MiXCR on the 5' RACE reads. The sample consists of approximately 2,000,000 distinct CDR3 sequences, roughly two fifths of them appearing once. Sequenced sample: blood. Receptors were obtained from a human donor in good health. Each CDR3 is given with its conserved first and last residue. D genes are given only for firm matches. Not every row has a clone size; where given, it reads once, few, many or a size class.

>.|TRBJ2-3|few|TRBV15
CATSRFRDTDTQYF
TGTGCCACCAGCAGGTTCCGGGACACAGATACGCAGTATTTT
>TRBD2|TRBJ2-5|.|TRBV6-5
CASSFTSGGASLGETQYF
TGTGCCAGCAGTTTTACCAGCGGGGGGGCCAGCTTAGGGGAGACCCAGTACTTC
>.|TRBJ2-5|few|TRBV6-1
CASSVGPLQEAQYF
TGTGCCAGCAGTGTGGGACCGTTACAAGAGGCCCAGTACTTC
>TRBD1|TRBJ2-7|.|TRBV10-3
CAMGTGSYEQYF
TGTGCCATGGGGACAGGTTCCTACGAGCAGTACTTC
>.|TRBJ1-2|few|TRBV29-1
CSVVIGNYGYTF
TGCAGCGTTGTGATAGGGAACTATGGCTACACCTTC
>TRBD1|TRBJ1-2|.|TRBV5-1
CASSVRTGTNYGYTF
TGCGCCAGCAGCGTCAGGACAGGGACTAACTATGGCTACACCTTC
>.|TRBJ2-1|.|TRBV4-2
CASSQAGGLTYNEQFF
TGTGCCAGCAGCCAGGCCGGGGGGCTAACCTACAATGAGCAGTTCTTC
>TRBD1|TRBJ1-1|few|TRBV7-2
CASSEQGMYTEAFF
TGTGCCAGCAGCGAACAGGGGATGTACACTGAAGCTTTCTTT
>.|TRBJ1-5|.|TRBV3-1
CASSQRPNQPQHF
TGTGCCAGCAGCCAGAGACCCAATCAGCCCCAGCATTTT
>.|TRBJ1-2|.|TRBV25-1
CASSEARGYTF
TGTGCCAGCAGTGAAGCTCGCGGCTACACCTTC
>.|TRBJ2-3|few|TRBV7-9
CASSSGRYGDTQYF
TGTGCCAGCAGCTCGGGCCGATACGGAGATACGCAGTATTTT
>.|TRBJ2-3|few|TRBV6-5
CASRFPAGGTDTQYF
TGTGCCAGCAGGTTCCCAGCGGGTGGCACAGATACGCAGTATTTT
>.|TRBJ2-3|.|TRBV20-1
CSARPGPSTDTQYF
TGCAGTGCTAGACCCGGGCCTAGCACAGATACGCAGTATTTT
>TRBD1|TRBJ2-3|.|TRBV6-8
CASSLQRGTGKNTQYF
TGTGCCAGCAGTCTTCAAAGGGGGACAGGGAAGAATACGCAGTATTTT
>.|TRBJ2-7|.|TRBV20-1
CSARAWGYEQYF
TGCAGTGCTAGAGCTTGGGGCTACGAGCAGTACTTC
>.|TRBJ2-3|few|TRBV5-1
CASGRGDNTDTQYF
TGCGCCAGCGGGAGGGGGGACAACACAGATACGCAGTATTTT
>TRBD1|TRBJ1-1|once|TRBV7-6
CASSFAGGSTEAFF
TGTGCCAGCAGCTTCGCAGGGGGTTCTACTGAAGCTTTCTTT
>.|TRBJ2-3|.|TRBV7-2
CASSLSSSGTDTQYF
TGTGCCAGCAGCTTATCTAGCTCGGGCACAGATACGCAGTATTTT
>.|TRBJ1-1|.|TRBV19
CASSTGWHTEAFF
TGTGCCAGTAGTACGGGGTGGCACACTGAAGCTTTCTTT
>TRBD1|TRBJ1-2|.|TRBV12-3/TRBV12-4
CASSLNRGFSSYGYTF
TGTGCCAGCAGTTTAAACAGGGGGTTTTCCTCCTATGGCTACACCTTC
>.|TRBJ1-1|.|TRBV15
CATSRLHSGDGDTEAFF
TGTGCCACCAGCAGACTTCACTCCGGAGATGGGGACACTGAAGCTTTCTTT
>TRBD1|TRBJ1-6|.|TRBV7-6
CASSSGQVESPLHF
TGTGCCAGCAGCTCCGGACAGGTGGAATCACCCCTCCACTTT
>.|TRBJ1-4|few|TRBV12-3/TRBV12-4
CASSVKATNEKLFF
TGTGCCAGCAGCGTAAAAGCAACTAATGAAAAACTGTTTTTT
>.|TRBJ1-1|few|TRBV6-4
CASSATDMNTEAFF
TGTGCCAGCAGTGCCACGGACATGAACACTGAAGCTTTCTTT
>.|TRBJ2-5|.|TRBV24-1
CATSPTADRVETQYF
TGTGCCACCAGTCCGACAGCCGATAGAGTGGAGACCCAGTACTTC